This T cell receptor beta chain was observed in a study of T cells after posttransplantation cyclophosphamide (dated by TCRdb to the mid-2010s). In the study overall: T cell repertoire reconstitution was tracked by TRB sequencing after myeloablative bone marrow transplantation in which posttransplantation cyclophosphamide was used as GVHD prophylaxis. Samples from around 35 PTCy-treated patients and about 17 related bone marrow donors of those patients were subjected to antigen receptor sequencing. Blood from every one of the approximately 33 PTCy patients who had 1-year posttransplant specimens underwent TRB sequencing. Up to about 3 additional blood samples from 2 to 5.2 years after transplant were also TRB-sequenced in 3 patients, as was pretransplant blood from a handful of patients. Because TRA and TRB clonality correlated tightly in under 10 samples, later TCR analyses were limited to TRB. Public TRB sequences were searched against a database of over 3,600 sequences associated with responses to pathogens, tumor antigens, self-antigens and alloantigens. Beyond this particular receptor, the publication reports: The TRB repertoires of T cells infiltrating skin or the GI tract showed only limited overlap with the TRB repertoires found in blood. Across roughly 48 patients, TRB clonality was highly associated with recipient CMV seropositivity and CMV reactivation, and diversity in PTCy patients was similar to diversity in CNI/methotrexate controls. Donor-recipient similarity was low at 1-2 months but increased during the first year, and donor CD8+ memory clones often dominated later blood repertoires.

The control cohort consisted of 11 patients who had myeloablative marrow transplants with methotrexate plus a calcineurin inhibitor and who were sampled 1 year after transplant. Peripheral blood and bone marrow mononuclear cells were isolated by Ficoll-Hypaque density centrifugation and were cryopreserved. The germline V gene (reference sequence) specifies MNHNY as CDR1 and SVGAGI as CDR2. V is pared back by 5 bases and J by 3 bases, with 5 bases lying between the germline termini. From its cysteine to its phenylalanine, the CDR3 spans 11 amino acids. The DNA shown is the 33-base CDR3, in frame from base 1. Worth noting for this clone: Its recognized antigen is unknown. Qualities for individual bases were not recorded, and no much larger clone is one base off.

Genomic DNA was used for TRB sequencing, which was performed with the immunoSEQ assay at survey resolution or with the hsTCRB kit. Regarding the original processing steps: The immunoSEQ software handled the initial read processing, while the LymphoSeq R package was used for the repertoire analyses. For each TRB dataset, clonality was calculated as 1 minus normalized Shannon entropy, and the Gini coefficient was computed as well. Phenotypes of unsorted samples were inferred by mapping TRB sequences from sorted subsets of the recipient or donor onto unsorted samples of the same recipient. This immuneACCESS table, as held by TCRdb, lists in-frame sequences with V and J called but not all clones. Of the missing ones, under half trace to an unresolved V gene in checked studies; the others have no known cause. V, J and clone size derive from that table, while D and trimming were established from the DNA sequence. The sample yields about 15,000 clones; 65% to 85% were counted once. The leading ten clones occupy 2.5% to 3.5% of the sample.

Sequencing was performed on PBMCs, taken around 59 weeks after allogeneic stem cell transplant with calcineurin inhibitor and methotrexate. The sequence links TRBV6-6 to TRBJ2-7, with no confident D gene call. The receptor was isolated from a male patient aged 25-45 years who received an allogeneic stem cell transplant from an unrelated donor, was CMV-positive, and had acute and chronic GVHD. After a transplant, some of the T cells may come from the graft donor. The sequence in DNA is TGTGCCAGCAGTCCCAGCTACGAGCAGTACTTC. This codes for CASSPSYEQYF.